This TCR beta chain was recovered during a study of CD8 T cells in ankylosing spondylitis. The CDR3 has 14 residues. The V gene end was trimmed by 4 bases and the J gene end by 6 bases; junction bases not matched to a gene: 4. Germline CDR1 DFQATT, CDR2 SNEGSKA (reference sequence). General study results and limits: CD8+ by phenotype, disease-linked clones were relatively rare in peripheral blood. As reported, disease-linked clones showed significant enrichment in matched ankylosing spondylitis synovial fluid.

TCRdb passed the 5' RACE reads through MiXCR, listing each CDR3 protein once. The repertoire includes under 200,000 distinct CDR3 sequences, around 10% of them detected once, and about 28% sits in the top ten. Ten or more counts support this clonotype. Its antigen is not known. This receptor was taken from a male donor with ankylosing spondylitis or in good health (not recorded which). V is TRBV20-1 and J is TRBJ2-1; 12 nucleotides match TRBD1. The sample comprised blood, either unsorted or a sorted T cell fraction (not recorded which). The CDR3 DNA reads TGCAGTGCTACCGGGACAGGGGGCATCAATGAGCAGTTCTTC. Translation: CSATGTGGINEQFF.